This T cell receptor beta chain was obtained from a study of tumor-infiltrating lymphocytes in localized non-small cell lung cancer (dated by TCRdb to the early 2020s). Context from the whole study: The cohort covered several histologies, both smokers and never-smokers, and patients whose samples were collected after neoadjuvant chemotherapy. Resected tumor tissue and uninvolved lung tissue described as non-adjacent to the tumor were contributed by each patient, with both tissues obtained from the same patient. The overall ICON cohort was composed of some 140 surgical patients with localized non-small cell lung cancer whose tumors were resected. For 55 to 70 patients, immunoSEQ T-cell fraction was compared between paired tumor and uninvolved lung. Flow cytometry, multiplex immunofluorescence, RNA-seq, exome sequencing and proteomics were applied to the same patients as TCR sequencing, which was one of several integrated assays.

The T-cell fraction in tumor and uninvolved lung tissue was obtained from TCR sequencing using the immunoSEQ assay. In the paper's pipeline: In the survival analysis, patients were divided into a high T-cell fraction group (upper tertile) and a low T-cell fraction group (lower two tertiles), and the two groups were compared using a log-rank test. A signed-rank test was used to test differences in T-cell fraction between paired tumor and uninvolved lung samples. Here the immuneACCESS table is served through TCRdb, limited to in-frame sequences with V and J called. Missing clones are a known gap in these copies; in checked studies unresolved V genes cover under half, and the rest lacks a known reason. The D gene and trimming were derived from the DNA, and the V and J assignments and clone size from that table. The table for this sample lists 1,300 to 1,500 clones; 75% to 90% of them were counted only once. 7.3% of the sample is taken by the ten largest.

Patient enrollment in ICON started in the first half of 2016, and the final patient was enrolled in late 2018. From a subcohort of 76 patients, fresh tumor and matched uninvolved tissue were collected for in-depth immune analyses, including TCR sequencing. DNA for TCR sequencing was isolated from bulk tissue, and no cell sorting was done. Broad study findings and their caveats: In line with immunofluorescence CD3 counts, TCRbeta sequencing supported higher T cell infiltration in tumors compared with uninvolved lung tissue. Because different assays used different pieces of the same tissue, technical variation could not be distinguished from intratumor heterogeneity. Because assay coverage varied across patients depending on available tissue quantity, TCR sequencing was performed for only a subset of the cohort. No difference in TCR-derived T-cell fraction was observed between the flow cytometry-defined immunotypes IM1 (good prognosis) and IM2 (poor prognosis). No association of tumor T-cell fraction from TCR sequencing with recurrence-free survival was found (p = 0.61).

CDR1 and CDR2, looked up from the germline V gene, are SQVTM and ANQGSEA. The V and J ends are trimmed by 3 bases and 5 bases, leaving 10 bases between them. The CDR3, from cysteine to phenylalanine, totals 12 residues. Left in the record is the CDR3 DNA by itself, 36 bases read in frame from the first base. With regard to this clone: The antigen it recognizes is unknown. Base qualities are not at hand, and no much larger clone is one base apart.

Recombination linked TRBV29-1 to TRBJ1-2; TRBD1 is a possible D gene, resting on 5 matching bases. The clonotype comes from a human donor with non-small cell lung cancer. The sample comprised lung tumor tissue. The CDR3 reads CSVDLGTYGYTF. The DNA sequence is given as TGCAGCGTTGATCTAGGGACTTATGGCTACACCTTC.